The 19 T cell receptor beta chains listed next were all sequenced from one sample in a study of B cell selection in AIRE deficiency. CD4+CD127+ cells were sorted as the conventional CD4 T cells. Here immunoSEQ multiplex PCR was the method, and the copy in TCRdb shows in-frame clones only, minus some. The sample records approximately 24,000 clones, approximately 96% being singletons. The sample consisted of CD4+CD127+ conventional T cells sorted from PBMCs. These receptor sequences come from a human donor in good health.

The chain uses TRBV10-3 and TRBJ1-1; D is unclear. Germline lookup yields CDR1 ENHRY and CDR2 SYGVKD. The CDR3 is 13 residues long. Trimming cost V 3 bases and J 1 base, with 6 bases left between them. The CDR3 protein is CAISDPRNTEAFF. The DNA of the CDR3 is TGTGCCATCAGTGACCCGAGGAACACTGAAGCTTTCTTT.

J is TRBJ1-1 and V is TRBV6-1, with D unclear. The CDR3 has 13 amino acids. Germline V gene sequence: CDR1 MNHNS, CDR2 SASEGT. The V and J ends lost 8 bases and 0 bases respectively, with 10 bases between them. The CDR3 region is CASFLTLNTEAFF. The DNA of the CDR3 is TGTGCCAGCTTTCTCACATTGAACACTGAAGCTTTCTTT.

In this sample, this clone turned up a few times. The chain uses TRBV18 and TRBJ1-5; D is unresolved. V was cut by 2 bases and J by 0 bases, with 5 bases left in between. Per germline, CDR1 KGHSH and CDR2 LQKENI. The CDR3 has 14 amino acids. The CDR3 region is CASSPAHSNQPQHF. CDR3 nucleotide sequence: TGTGCCAGCTCACCAGCCCATAGCAATCAGCCCCAGCATTTT. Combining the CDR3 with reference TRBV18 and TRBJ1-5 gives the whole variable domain NAGVMQNPRHLVRRRGQEARLRCSPMKGHSHVYWYRQLPEEGLKFMVYLQKENIIDESGMPKERFSAEFPKEGPSILRIQQVVRGDSAAYFCASSPAHSNQPQHFGDGTRLSIL.

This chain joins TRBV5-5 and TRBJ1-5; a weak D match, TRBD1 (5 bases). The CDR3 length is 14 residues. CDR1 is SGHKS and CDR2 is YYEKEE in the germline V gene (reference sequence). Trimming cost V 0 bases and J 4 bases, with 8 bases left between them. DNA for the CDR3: TGTGCCAGCAGCTTGGGACAGATAAATCAGCCCCAGCATTTT. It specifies CASSLGQINQPQHF.

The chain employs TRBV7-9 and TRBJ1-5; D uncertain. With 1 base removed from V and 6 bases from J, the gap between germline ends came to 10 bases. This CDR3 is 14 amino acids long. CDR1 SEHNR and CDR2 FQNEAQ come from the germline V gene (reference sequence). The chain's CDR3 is CASSLGREGQPQHF. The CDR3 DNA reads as TGTGCCAGCAGCTTAGGGAGGGAGGGTCAGCCCCAGCATTTT.

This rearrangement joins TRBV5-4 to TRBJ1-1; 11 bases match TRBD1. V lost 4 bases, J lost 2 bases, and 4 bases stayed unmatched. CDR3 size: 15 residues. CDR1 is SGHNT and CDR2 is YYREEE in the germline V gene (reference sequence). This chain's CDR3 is CASSPDRGRNTEAFF. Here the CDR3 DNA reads TGTGCCAGCAGCCCGGACAGGGGGCGAAACACTGAAGCTTTCTTT. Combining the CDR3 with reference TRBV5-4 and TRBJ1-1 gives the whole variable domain ETGVTQSPTHLIKTRGQQVTLRCSSQSGHNTVSWYQQALGQGPQFIFQYYREEENGRGNFPPRFSGLQFPNYSSELNVNALELDDSALYLCASSPDRGRNTEAFFGQGTRLTVV.

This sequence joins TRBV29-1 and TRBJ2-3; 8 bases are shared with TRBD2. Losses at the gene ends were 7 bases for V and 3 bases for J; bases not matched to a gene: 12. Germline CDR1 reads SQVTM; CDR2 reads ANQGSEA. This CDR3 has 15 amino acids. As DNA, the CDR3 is TGCAGCGGGAACCGCCGGGCGGGGGGTACAGATACGCAGTATTTT. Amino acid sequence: CSGNRRAGGTDTQYF.

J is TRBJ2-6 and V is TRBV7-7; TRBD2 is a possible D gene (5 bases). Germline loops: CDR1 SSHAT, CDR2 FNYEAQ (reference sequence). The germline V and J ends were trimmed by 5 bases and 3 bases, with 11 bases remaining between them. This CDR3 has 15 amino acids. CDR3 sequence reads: CASSSGRDGANVLTF. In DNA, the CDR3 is TGTGCCAGCAGCAGTGGGAGAGATGGGGCCAACGTCCTGACTTTC.

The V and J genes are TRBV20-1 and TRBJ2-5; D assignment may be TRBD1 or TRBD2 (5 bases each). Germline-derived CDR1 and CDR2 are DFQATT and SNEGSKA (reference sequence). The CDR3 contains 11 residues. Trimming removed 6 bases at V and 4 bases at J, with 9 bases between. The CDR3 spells CSARGVETQYF. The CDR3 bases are TGCAGTGCCCGAGGGGTAGAGACCCAGTACTTC.

The CDR3 protein is CASSFDDSGANVLTF. The CDR3 nucleotides read TGTGCCAGTAGTTTTGACGACTCTGGGGCCAACGTCCTGACTTTC. The genes are TRBV19 and TRBJ2-6; D unresolved. Per germline, CDR1 LNHDA and CDR2 SQIVND (reference sequence). The V gene lost 5 bases and the J gene lost 0 bases, with 8 bases spanning the gap. The CDR3 is made up of 15 amino acids.

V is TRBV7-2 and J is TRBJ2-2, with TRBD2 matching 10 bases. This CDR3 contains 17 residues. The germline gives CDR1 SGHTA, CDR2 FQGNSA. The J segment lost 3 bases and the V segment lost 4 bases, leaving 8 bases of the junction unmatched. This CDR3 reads CASSSSRLAGDTGELFF. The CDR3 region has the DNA TGTGCCAGCAGCTCAAGCAGGCTAGCGGGGGACACCGGGGAGCTGTTTTTT.

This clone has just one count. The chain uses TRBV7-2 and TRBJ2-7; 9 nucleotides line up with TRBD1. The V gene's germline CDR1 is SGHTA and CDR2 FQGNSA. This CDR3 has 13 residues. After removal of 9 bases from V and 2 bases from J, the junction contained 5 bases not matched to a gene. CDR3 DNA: TGTGCCAGTAGCCGGGACAGGGCCTACGAGCAGTACTTC. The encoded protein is CASSRDRAYEQYF.

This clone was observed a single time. In nucleotides, the CDR3 is TGTGCCAGTAGTATAGAAAGCCTTGGGGAAAAACTGTTTTTT. Translating it yields CASSIESLGEKLFF. V gene TRBV19 combines with J gene TRBJ1-4; D unclear. Germline V gives CDR1 LNHDA, CDR2 SQIVND (reference sequence). V was cut by 0 bases and J by 8 bases, with 10 bases left in between. This CDR3 is 14 amino acids long.

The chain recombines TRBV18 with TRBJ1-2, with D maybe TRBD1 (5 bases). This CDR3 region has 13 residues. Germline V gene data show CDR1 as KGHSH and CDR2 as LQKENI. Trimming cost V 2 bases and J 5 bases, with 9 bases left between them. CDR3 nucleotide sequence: TGTGCCAGCTCACCAACGGGGACTTATGGCTACACCTTC. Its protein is CASSPTGTYGYTF. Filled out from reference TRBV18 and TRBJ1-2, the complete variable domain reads NAGVMQNPRHLVRRRGQEARLRCSPMKGHSHVYWYRQLPEEGLKFMVYLQKENIIDESGMPKERFSAEFPKEGPSILRIQQVVRGDSAAYFCASSPTGTYGYTFGSGTRLTVV.

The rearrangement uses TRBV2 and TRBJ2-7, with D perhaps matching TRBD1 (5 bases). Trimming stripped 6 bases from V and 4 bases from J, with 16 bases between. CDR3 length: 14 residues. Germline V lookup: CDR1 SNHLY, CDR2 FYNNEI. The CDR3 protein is CASSDPTGPYEQYF. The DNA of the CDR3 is TGTGCCAGCAGCGACCCTACAGGACCGTACGAGCAGTACTTC. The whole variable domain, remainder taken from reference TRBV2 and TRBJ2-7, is EPEVTQTPSHQVTQMGQEVILRCVPISNHLYFYWYRQILGQKVEFLVSFYNNEISEKSEIFDDQFSVERPDGSNFTLKIRSTKLEDSAMYFCASSDPTGPYEQYFGPGTRLTVT.

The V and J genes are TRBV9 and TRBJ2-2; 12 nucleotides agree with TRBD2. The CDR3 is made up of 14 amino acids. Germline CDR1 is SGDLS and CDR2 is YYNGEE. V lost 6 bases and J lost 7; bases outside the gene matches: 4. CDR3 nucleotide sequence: TGTGCCAGCACCCTAGCGGGGGGGATCGGGGAGCTGTTTTTT. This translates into CASTLAGGIGELFF. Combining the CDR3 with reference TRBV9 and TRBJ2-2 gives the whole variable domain DSGVTQTPKHLITATGQRVTLRCSPRSGDLSVYWYQQSLDQGLQFLIQYYNGEERAKGNILERFSAQQFPDLHSELNLSSLELGDSALYFCASTLAGGIGELFFGEGSRLTVL.

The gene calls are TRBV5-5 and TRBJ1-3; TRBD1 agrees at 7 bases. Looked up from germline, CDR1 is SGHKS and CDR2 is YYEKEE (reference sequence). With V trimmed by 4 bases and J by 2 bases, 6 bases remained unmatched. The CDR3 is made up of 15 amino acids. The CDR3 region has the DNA TGTGCCAGCAGCCTCGACAGGGTAACTGGAAACACCATATATTTT. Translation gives CASSLDRVTGNTIYF.

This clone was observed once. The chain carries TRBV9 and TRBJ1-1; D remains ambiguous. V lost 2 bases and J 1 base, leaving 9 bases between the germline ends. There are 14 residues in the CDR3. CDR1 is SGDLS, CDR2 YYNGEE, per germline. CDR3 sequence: CASSVASANTEAFF. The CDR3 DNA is TGTGCCAGCAGCGTGGCTAGCGCGAACACTGAAGCTTTCTTT.

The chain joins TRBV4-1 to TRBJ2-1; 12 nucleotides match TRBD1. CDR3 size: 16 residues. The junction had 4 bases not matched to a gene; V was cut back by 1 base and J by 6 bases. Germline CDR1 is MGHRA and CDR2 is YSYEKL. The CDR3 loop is CASSQGDRGPLNEQFF. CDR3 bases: TGCGCCAGCAGCCAAGGGGACAGGGGGCCCCTCAATGAGCAGTTCTTC.